The sequence of this TCR beta chain was determined in a study of patients and donors after allogeneic stem cell transplantation. V lost 6 bases, J lost 9 bases, and 9 bases lay in between. The CDR3 loop spans 11 amino acids. This clonotype turned up a few times. TCRdb re-derived calls from the RT-PCR reads in MiXCR, one entry per CDR3 protein. The table has about 960,000 distinct CDR3 sequences, roughly 18% seen once. This sequence was found in a human donor who was either an allogeneic HSCT recipient or a stem cell or donor lymphocyte infusion donor (not recorded which). It is not recorded whose cells these are; they may come from a transplant donor. The sample taken for sequencing was blood, either unsorted or a sorted T cell fraction (not recorded which). The chain links TRBV12-3 or TRBV12-4 to TRBJ2-1; D is undetermined. The CDR3, as DNA: TGTGCCAGCAGGGGGATTGGTGAGCAGTTCTTC. The encoded protein is CASRGIGEQFF.